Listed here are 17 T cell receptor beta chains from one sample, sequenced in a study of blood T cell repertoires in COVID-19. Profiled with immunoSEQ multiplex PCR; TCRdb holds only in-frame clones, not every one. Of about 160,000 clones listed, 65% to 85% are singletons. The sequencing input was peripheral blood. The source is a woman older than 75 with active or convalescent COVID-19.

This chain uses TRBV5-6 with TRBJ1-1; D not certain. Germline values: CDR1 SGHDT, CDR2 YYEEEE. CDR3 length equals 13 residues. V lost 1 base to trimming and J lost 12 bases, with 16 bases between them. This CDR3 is CASSLTAGIDPFF. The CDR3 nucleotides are TGTGCCAGCAGCTTGACGGCGGGGATCGACCCTTTCTTT.

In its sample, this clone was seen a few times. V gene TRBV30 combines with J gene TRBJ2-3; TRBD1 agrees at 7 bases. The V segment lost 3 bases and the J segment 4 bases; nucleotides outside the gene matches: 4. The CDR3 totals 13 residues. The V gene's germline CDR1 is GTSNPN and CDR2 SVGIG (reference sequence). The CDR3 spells CAWSLGQADTQYF. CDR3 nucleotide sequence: TGTGCCTGGAGCCTCGGACAGGCAGATACGCAGTATTTT. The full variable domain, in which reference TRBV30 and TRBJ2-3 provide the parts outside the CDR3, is SQTIHQWPATLVQPVGSPLSLECTVEGTSNPNLYWYRQAAGRGLQLLFYSVGIGQISSEVPQNLSASRPQDRQFILSSKKLLLSDSGFYLCAWSLGQADTQYFGPGTRLTVL.

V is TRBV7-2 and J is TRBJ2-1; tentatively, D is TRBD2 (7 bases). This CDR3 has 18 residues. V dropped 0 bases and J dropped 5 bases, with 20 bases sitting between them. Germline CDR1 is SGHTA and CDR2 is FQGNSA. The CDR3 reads CASSLALGGLAAHNEQFF. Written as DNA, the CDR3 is TGTGCCAGCAGCTTAGCGCTCGGGGGCCTAGCGGCCCACAATGAGCAGTTCTTC.

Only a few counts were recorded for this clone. The CDR3 here is CASSPPLSRVQETQYF. DNA of the CDR3: TGTGCCAGCTCACCACCGTTGTCCAGGGTCCAAGAGACCCAGTACTTC. The chain joins TRBV18 to TRBJ2-5; a possible D gene is TRBD1 (5 bases). With 0 bases removed from V and 1 base from J, the gap between germline ends came to 12 bases. CDR3 length: 16 amino acids. CDR1 and CDR2 (germline): KGHSH, LQKENI. The full variable domain, with the rest looked up from reference TRBV18 and TRBJ2-5, is NAGVMQNPRHLVRRRGQEARLRCSPMKGHSHVYWYRQLPEEGLKFMVYLQKENIIDESGMPKERFSAEFPKEGPSILRIQQVVRGDSAAYFCASSPPLSRVQETQYFGPGTRLLVL.

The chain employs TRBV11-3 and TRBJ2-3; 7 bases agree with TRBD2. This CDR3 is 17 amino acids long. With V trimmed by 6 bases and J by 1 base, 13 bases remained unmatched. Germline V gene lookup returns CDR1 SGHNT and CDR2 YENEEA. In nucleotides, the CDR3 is TGTGCCAGCAGTGGGGCTAGCGGATACTCTCGCACAGATACGCAGTATTTT. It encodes CASSGASGYSRTDTQYF.

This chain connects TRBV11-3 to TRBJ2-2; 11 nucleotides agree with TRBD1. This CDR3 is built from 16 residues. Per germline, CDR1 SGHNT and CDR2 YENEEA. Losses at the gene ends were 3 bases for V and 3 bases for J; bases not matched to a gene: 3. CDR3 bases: TGTGCCAGCAGCTTTCCGGGACAGGGGGACACCGGGGAGCTGTTTTTT. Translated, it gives CASSFPGQGDTGELFF.

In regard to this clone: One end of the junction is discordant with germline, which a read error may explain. The DNA of the CDR3 is TGTGCTAGCAGCCCTGGGGAGGGGAGCCACAATGAGCAGTTCTTC. Translated: CASSPGEGSHNEQFF. The rearrangement joins TRBV7-7 to TRBJ2-1; 7 bases map to TRBD2. Looked up from germline, CDR1 is SSHAT and CDR2 is FNYEAQ (reference sequence). The CDR3 extends over 15 amino acids.

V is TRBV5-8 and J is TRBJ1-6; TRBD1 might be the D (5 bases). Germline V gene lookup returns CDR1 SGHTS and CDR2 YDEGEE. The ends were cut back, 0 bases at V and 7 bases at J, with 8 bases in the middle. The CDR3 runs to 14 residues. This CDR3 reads CASSLATANSPLHF. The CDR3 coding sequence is TGTGCCAGCAGCTTGGCGACAGCCAATTCACCCCTCCACTTT.

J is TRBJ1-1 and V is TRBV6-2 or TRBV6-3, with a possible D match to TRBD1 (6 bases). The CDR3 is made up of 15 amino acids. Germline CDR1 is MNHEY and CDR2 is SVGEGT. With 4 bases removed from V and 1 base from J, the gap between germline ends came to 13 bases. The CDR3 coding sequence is TGTGCCAGCAGTTCGGGAGGGGGTCCGAACACTGAAGCTTTCTTT. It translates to CASSSGGGPNTEAFF.

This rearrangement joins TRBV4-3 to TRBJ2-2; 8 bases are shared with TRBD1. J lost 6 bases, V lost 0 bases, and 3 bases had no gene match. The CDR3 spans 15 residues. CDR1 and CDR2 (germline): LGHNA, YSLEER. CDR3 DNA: TGCGCCAGCAGCCAAGACAGGGGGCGGCCCGGGGAGCTGTTTTTT. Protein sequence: CASSQDRGRPGELFF.

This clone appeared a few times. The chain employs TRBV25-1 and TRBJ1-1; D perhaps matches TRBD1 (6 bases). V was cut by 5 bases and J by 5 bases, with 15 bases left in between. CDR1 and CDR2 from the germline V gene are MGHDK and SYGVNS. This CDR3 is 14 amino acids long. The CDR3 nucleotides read TGTGCCAGCAGTAGTCCCGGGGGGCGGACTGAAGCTTTCTTT. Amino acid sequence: CASSSPGGRTEAFF.

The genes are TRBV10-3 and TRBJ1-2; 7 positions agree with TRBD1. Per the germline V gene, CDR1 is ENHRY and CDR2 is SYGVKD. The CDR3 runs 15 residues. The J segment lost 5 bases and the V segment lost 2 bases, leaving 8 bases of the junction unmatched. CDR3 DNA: TGTGCCATCAGTGAGGGCAGGGGGGACTCTTATGGCTACACCTTC. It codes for CAISEGRGDSYGYTF.

The CDR3 DNA reads TGCGCCAGCAGCCAAGACCTCTGGGCAGGGCTATCTGGCTACACCTTC. It specifies CASSQDLWAGLSGYTF. V and J are TRBV4-1 and TRBJ1-2, with a possible D match to TRBD1 (5 bases). The germline gives CDR1 MGHRA, CDR2 YSYEKL. CDR3 length equals 16 residues. V lost 0 bases to trimming and J lost 7 bases, with 18 bases between them.

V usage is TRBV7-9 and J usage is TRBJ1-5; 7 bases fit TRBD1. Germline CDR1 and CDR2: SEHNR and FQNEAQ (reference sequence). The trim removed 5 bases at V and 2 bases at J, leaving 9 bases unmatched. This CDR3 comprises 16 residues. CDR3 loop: CASSDQTGYGNQPQHF. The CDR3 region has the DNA TGTGCCAGCAGCGACCAGACAGGGTACGGCAATCAGCCCCAGCATTTT.

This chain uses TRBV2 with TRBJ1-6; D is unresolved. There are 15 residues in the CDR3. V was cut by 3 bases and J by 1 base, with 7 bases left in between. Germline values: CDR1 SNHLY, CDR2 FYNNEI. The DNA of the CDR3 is TGTGCCAGCAGTGAGGCGGCGTCCTATAATTCACCCCTCCACTTT. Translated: CASSEAASYNSPLHF.

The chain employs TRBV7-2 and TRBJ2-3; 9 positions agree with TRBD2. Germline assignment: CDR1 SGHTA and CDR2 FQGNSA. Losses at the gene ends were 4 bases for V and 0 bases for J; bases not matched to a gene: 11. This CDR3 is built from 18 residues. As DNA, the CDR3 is TGTGCCAGCAGCTCAATTCCCCCTAGCGGGGCTAGCACAGATACGCAGTATTTT. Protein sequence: CASSSIPPSGASTDTQYF.

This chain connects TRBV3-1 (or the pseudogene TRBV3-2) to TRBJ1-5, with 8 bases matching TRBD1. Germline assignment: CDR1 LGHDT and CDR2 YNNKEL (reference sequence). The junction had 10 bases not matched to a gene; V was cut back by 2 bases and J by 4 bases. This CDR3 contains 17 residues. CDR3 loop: CASSQSEWTGPNQPQHF. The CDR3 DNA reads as TGTGCCAGCAGCCAATCAGAATGGACAGGGCCTAATCAGCCCCAGCATTTT.